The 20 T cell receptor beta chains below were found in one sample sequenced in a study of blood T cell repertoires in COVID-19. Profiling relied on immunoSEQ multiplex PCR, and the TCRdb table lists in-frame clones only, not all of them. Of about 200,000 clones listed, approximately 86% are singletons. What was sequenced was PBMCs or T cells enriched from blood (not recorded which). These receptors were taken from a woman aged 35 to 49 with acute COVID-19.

CDR3 sequence (DNA): TGTGCCAGCAGTGGGACTAGCGGGAGAATATACAATGAGCAGTTCTTC. The encoded protein is CASSGTSGRIYNEQFF. J is TRBJ2-1 and V is TRBV2; 13 nucleotides line up with TRBD2. V was clipped by 4 bases and J by 4 bases; unmatched bases: 4. The CDR3 spans 16 residues. The germline gives CDR1 SNHLY, CDR2 FYNNEI.

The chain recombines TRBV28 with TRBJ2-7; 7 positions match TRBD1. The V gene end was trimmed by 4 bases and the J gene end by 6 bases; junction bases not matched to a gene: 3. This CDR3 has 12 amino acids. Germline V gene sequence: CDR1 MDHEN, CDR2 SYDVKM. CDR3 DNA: TGTGCCAGCAGTTGGGACAGTTCCGAGCAGTACTTC. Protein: CASSWDSSEQYF.

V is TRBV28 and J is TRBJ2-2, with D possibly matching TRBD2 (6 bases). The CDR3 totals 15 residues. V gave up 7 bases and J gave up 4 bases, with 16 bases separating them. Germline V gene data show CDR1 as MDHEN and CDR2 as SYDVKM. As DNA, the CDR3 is TGTGCCAGCACCCGGGGGACCCGGGCCACCGGGGAGCTGTTTTTT. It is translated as CASTRGTRATGELFF.

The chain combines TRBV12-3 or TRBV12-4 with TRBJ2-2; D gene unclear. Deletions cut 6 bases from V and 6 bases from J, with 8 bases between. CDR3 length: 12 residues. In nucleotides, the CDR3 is TGTGCCAGCAGGCTAGATGCCGGGGAGCTGTTTTTT. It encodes CASRLDAGELFF.

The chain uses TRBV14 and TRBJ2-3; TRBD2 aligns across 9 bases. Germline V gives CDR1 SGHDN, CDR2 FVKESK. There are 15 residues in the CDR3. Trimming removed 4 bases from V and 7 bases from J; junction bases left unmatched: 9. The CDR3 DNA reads TGTGCCAGCAGCCCCGGCCTAGCGGGAAGAAATACGCAGTATTTT. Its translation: CASSPGLAGRNTQYF. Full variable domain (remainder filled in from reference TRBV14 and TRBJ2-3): EAGVTQFPSHSVIEKGQTVTLRCDPISGHDNLYWYRRVMGKEIKFLLHFVKESKQDESGMPNNRFLAERTGGTYSTLKVQPAELEDSGVYFCASSPGLAGRNTQYFGPGTRLTVL.

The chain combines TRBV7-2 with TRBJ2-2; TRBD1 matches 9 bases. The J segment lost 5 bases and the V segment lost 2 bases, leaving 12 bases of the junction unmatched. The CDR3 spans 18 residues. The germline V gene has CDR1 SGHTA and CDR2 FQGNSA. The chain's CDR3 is CASSLRDRVSLKTGELFF. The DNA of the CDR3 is TGTGCCAGCAGCTTACGGGACAGGGTCTCATTGAAGACCGGGGAGCTGTTTTTT.

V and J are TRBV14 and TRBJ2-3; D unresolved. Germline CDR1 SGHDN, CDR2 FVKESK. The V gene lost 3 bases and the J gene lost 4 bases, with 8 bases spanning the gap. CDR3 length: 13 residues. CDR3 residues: CASSHPPADTQYF. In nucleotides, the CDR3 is TGTGCCAGCAGCCATCCGCCGGCAGATACGCAGTATTTT.

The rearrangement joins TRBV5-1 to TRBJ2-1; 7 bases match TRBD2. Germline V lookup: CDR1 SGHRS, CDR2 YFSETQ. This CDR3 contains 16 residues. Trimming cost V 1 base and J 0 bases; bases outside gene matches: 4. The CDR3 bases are TGCGCCAGCAGCTTGACTGGCGGGAGCTCCTACAATGAGCAGTTCTTC. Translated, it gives CASSLTGGSSYNEQFF.

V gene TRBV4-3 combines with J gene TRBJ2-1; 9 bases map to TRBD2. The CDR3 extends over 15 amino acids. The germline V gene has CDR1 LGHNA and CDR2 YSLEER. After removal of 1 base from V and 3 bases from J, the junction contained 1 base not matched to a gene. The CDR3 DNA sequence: TGCGCCAGCAGCCAAGCTAGCGGGATCTACAATGAGCAGTTCTTC. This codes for CASSQASGIYNEQFF.

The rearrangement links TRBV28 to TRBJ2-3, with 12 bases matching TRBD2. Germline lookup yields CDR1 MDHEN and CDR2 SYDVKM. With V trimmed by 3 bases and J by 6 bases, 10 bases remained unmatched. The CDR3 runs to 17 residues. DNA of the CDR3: TGTGCCAGCAGTTTTACCCTAGCGGGAGGGCCGCTGGATACGCAGTATTTT. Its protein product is CASSFTLAGGPLDTQYF.

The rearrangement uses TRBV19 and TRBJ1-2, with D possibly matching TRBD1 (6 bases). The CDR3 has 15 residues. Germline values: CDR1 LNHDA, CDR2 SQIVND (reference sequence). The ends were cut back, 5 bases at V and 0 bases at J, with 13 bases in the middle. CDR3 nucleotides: TGTGCCAGTAGTGGGGGACAAGCAGCTAACTATGGCTACACCTTC. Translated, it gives CASSGGQAANYGYTF.

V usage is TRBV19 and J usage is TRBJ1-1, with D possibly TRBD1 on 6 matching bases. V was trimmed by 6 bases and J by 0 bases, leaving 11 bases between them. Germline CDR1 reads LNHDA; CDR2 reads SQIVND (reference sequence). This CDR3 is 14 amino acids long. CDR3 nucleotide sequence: TGTGCCAGTAGCACAGGGTTTGTGAACACTGAAGCTTTCTTT. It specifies CASSTGFVNTEAFF.

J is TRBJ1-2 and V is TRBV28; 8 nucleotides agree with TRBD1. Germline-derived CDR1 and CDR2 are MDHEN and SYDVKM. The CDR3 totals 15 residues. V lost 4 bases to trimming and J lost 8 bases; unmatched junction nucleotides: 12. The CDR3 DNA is TGTGCCAGCAGTTCCTCCTTCCAGGGGGCTTGGGGCTACACCTTC. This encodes CASSSSFQGAWGYTF.

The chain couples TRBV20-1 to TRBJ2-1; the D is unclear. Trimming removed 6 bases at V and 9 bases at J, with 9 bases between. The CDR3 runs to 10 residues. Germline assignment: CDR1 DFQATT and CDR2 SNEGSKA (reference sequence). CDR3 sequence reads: CSAPPGEQFF. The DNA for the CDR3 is TGCAGTGCACCACCGGGTGAGCAGTTCTTC.

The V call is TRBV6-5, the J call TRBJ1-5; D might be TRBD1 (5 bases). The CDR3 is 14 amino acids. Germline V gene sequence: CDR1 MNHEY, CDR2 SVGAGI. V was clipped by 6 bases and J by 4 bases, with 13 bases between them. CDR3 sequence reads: CASSPQGRNQPQHF. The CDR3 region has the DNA TGTGCCAGCAGCCCCCAGGGTCGTAATCAGCCCCAGCATTTT.

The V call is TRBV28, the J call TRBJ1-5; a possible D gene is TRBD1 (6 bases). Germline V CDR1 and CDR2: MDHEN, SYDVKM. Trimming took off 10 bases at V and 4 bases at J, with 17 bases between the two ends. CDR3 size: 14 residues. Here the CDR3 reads CATGLTGANQPQHF. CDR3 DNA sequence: TGTGCCACCGGTCTGACAGGTGCGAATCAGCCCCAGCATTTT.

In DNA, the CDR3 is TGTGCCAGCAGTGAAGAGGAGGGTTTAAACTATGGCTACACCTTC. It encodes CASSEEEGLNYGYTF. The chain links TRBV2 to TRBJ1-2; D remains ambiguous. Germline CDR1 SNHLY, CDR2 FYNNEI. V lost 1 base, J lost 2 bases, and 11 bases lay in between. This CDR3 region has 15 residues.

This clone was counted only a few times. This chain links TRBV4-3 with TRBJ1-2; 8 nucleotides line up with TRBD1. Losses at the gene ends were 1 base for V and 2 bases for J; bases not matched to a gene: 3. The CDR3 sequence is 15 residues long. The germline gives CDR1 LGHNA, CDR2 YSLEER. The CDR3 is CASSQGDRINYGYTF. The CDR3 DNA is TGCGCCAGCAGCCAAGGGGACAGGATAAACTATGGCTACACCTTC.

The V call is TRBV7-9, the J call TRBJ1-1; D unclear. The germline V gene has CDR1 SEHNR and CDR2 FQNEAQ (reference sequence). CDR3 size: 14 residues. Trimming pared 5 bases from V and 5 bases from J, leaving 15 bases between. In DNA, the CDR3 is TGTGCCAGCAGCCCCCCAGCAGGAACTACTGAAGCTTTCTTT. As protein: CASSPPAGTTEAFF. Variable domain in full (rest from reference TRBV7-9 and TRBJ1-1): DTGVSQNPRHKITKRGQNVTFRCDPISEHNRLYWYRQTLGQGPEFLTYFQNEAQLEKSRLLSDRFSAERPKGSFSTLEIQRTEQGDSAMYLCASSPPAGTTEAFFGQGTRLTVV.

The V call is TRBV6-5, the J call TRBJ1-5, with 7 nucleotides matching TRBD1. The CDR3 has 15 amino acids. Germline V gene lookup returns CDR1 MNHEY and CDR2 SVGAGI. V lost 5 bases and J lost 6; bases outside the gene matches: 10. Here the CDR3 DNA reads TGTGCCAGCAGTCAGAACAGGGGATTGAGTCAGCCCCAGCATTTT. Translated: CASSQNRGLSQPQHF.